This TCR beta chain was documented in a study of OX40 agonist ivuxolimab in advanced cancers. Study as a whole: All patients had ivuxolimab intravenously every 2 weeks at 0.01 to 10 mg/kg. Study outcomes and limitations: It was not determined which antigens were specifically recognized by the peripheral T cells that had undergone clonal expansion.

Remarks on this clone: What it recognizes is unknown.

Here immunoSEQ multiplex PCR was the method, and the copy in TCRdb shows in-frame clones only, minus some. This sample has about 71,000 clones, with about 83% found just once. The CDR3 has 19 residues. Per the germline V gene, CDR1 is SGDLS and CDR2 is YYNGEE. The V gene lost 2 bases and the J gene lost 2 bases, with 22 bases spanning the gap. The sequences come from CD4+ or CD8+ T cells sorted from blood, collected in a trial of the OX40 agonist ivuxolimab. The TCR sequence derives from an adult with an advanced solid tumor such as melanoma, head and neck, liver or kidney cancer. V is TRBV9 and J is TRBJ2-2, with D unresolved. The CDR3 reads CASSVSISPRTLNTGELFF. The CDR3 region has the DNA TGTGCCAGCAGCGTTTCAATCTCCCCGAGAACCCTAAACACCGGGGAGCTGTTTTTT.